This T cell receptor (beta chain) appears in the sequencing data of a study of T cell responses to AZD1222 COVID-19 vaccine. V lost 4 bases, J lost 3 bases, and 5 bases stayed unmatched. Germline assignment: CDR1 MNHEY and CDR2 SVGEGT. CDR3 length: 15 amino acids. Profiling relied on immunoSEQ multiplex PCR, and the TCRdb table lists in-frame clones only, not all of them. This table has roughly 150,000 clones, approximately 90% appearing once. The source is an adult in good health. J is TRBJ1-1 and V is TRBV6-2 or TRBV6-3; 10 positions agree with TRBD1. Sequencing was performed on peripheral blood, taken on day 0 of AZD1222 vaccination. The chain's CDR3 is CASSWGQGWYTEAFF. CDR3 nucleotides: TGTGCCAGCAGTTGGGGACAGGGGTGGTACACTGAAGCTTTCTTT.